This TCR beta chain was recovered during a study of blood T cell repertoires in COVID-19. Across the study: Sites across the United States, Italy and Spain contributed samples from acute and convalescent COVID-19.

Between the trimmed V and J ends, which lost 1 base and 4 bases, there was a span of 7 bases. This CDR3 region has 13 residues. Looked up from germline, CDR1 is LNHDA and CDR2 is SQIVND (reference sequence). How the authors handled the data: Amplifying reference gene primers gave estimates of nucleated cell counts. Profiled with immunoSEQ multiplex PCR; TCRdb holds only in-frame clones, not every one. That table gives V, J and clone size, and the DNA gave D and trimming. The repertoire consists of about 130,000 clones, with 77% occurring once and the leading ten covering roughly a fifth. The clonotype comes from an elderly man with acute or convalescent COVID-19. Source material: peripheral blood. The chain employs TRBV19 and TRBJ2-5, with a possible D match to TRBD2 (5 bases). The CDR3 nucleotides are TGTGCCAGTAGTATAGGGCTAGCAGAGACCCAGTACTTC. Its translation: CASSIGLAETQYF.